This T cell receptor beta chain appears in the sequencing data of a study of OX40 agonist ivuxolimab in advanced cancers. The protocol was immunoSEQ multiplex PCR, while the TCRdb copy is restricted to in-frame clones and leaves out a portion. The sample holds more than 50,000 clones, approximately 75% seen once. Germline CDR1 SNHLY, CDR2 FYNNEI. Deletions cut 5 bases from V and 3 bases from J, with 13 bases between. The CDR3 is 14 amino acids. The gene calls are TRBV2 and TRBJ2-5; D remains ambiguous. The specimen comprised CD4+ or CD8+ T cells sorted from blood, sampled in a trial of the OX40 agonist ivuxolimab. This clonotype originated in an adult with an advanced solid tumor such as melanoma, head and neck, liver or kidney cancer. The CDR3 region is CASSLVPLKETQYF. The CDR3 DNA follows: TGTGCCAGCAGTTTGGTCCCCCTAAAAGAGACCCAGTACTTC.